Sequencing of this T cell receptor beta chain was carried out in a study of metastatic and nonmetastatic thyroid tumors. Study summary: Across blood and tumor or nodule tissue, repertoires from malignant and benign thyroid patients were compared with one another. Regarding the study as a whole: In both blood and tumor samples, TCR beta diversity was reported significantly higher for malignant than benign nodules.

There were no patients who had received any treatment before thyroid surgery. This clone qualifies as medium-sized. As yet, its antigen is unknown. Per the original methods: Differences in CDR3 between clinicopathological groups were drawn on to build a classifier intended to discriminate distant-metastatic papillary thyroid cancer patients. With MiXCR, TCRdb reprocessed the PCR reads. The V and J calls follow TCRdb's processing rather than the paper's. The table has 30,000 to 35,000 clones, around 20% seen once. The specimen sequenced was blood. The receptor was isolated from a female donor with papillary thyroid cancer or a benign thyroid nodule (not recorded which). Some clones in this sample may be carry-over from other donors' samples.

CDR3 amino acids: CASSTPNRGTNYGYTF. The CDR3 DNA sequence: TGTGCCAGTAGTACTCCTAACAGGGGCACTAACTATGGCTACACCTTC. The chain is built from TRBV19 and TRBJ1-2, with TRBD1 matching over 7 bases. CDR1 and CDR2 from the germline V gene are LNHDA and SQIVND (reference sequence). CDR3 size: 16 residues. V lost 4 bases to trimming and J lost 0 bases; unmatched junction nucleotides: 8.